These 20 T cell receptor beta chains originate from one sample sequenced in a study of early T cells in non-severe SARS-CoV-2 infection. TCRdb reanalysed the 5' RACE reads using MiXCR and keeps one entry per CDR3 protein. The table records 80,000 to 100,000 distinct CDR3 sequences, over 13% of them present only once. The source material was whole blood. All receptors come from an adult who was a healthcare worker with PCR-confirmed SARS-CoV-2 infection or an uninfected control (not recorded which).

V gene TRBV5-1 combines with J gene TRBJ1-4, with D possibly TRBD1 on 5 matching bases. CDR1 and CDR2 from the germline V gene are SGHRS and YFSETQ. The CDR3 runs 15 residues. V gave up 0 bases and J gave up 5 bases, with 11 bases separating them. The CDR3 loop is CASSLAGTSNEKLFF. DNA for the CDR3: TGCGCCAGCAGCTTGGCCGGGACCTCAAATGAAAAACTGTTTTTT.

This clonotype was seen ten or more times. The chain recombines TRBV11-3 with TRBJ2-1; D could derive from TRBD1 or TRBD2 (5 bases each). V gave up 9 bases and J gave up 2 bases, with 14 bases separating them. CDR3 size: 14 residues. Germline V CDR1 and CDR2: SGHNT, YENEEA. Here the CDR3 reads CARPKGTPYNEQFF. CDR3 DNA: TGTGCCAGACCTAAAGGGACGCCCTACAATGAGCAGTTCTTC. Full variable domain (outside the CDR3, taken from reference TRBV11-3 and TRBJ2-1): EAGVVQSPRYKIIEKKQPVAFWCNPISGHNTLYWYLQNLGQGPELLIRYENEEAVDDSQLPKDRFSAERLKGVDSTLKIQPAELGDSAVYLCARPKGTPYNEQFFGPGTRLTVL.

This clonotype was recorded at least ten times. V is TRBV18 and J is TRBJ1-1; D is ambiguous. Germline CDR1 is KGHSH and CDR2 is LQKENI. V lost 3 bases and J 3 bases, leaving 11 bases between the germline ends. The CDR3 covers 14 residues. For the CDR3, the DNA is TGTGCCAGCTCACCCTTCGGCTTGGACACTGAAGCTTTCTTT. This encodes CASSPFGLDTEAFF.

In its sample, this clonotype was seen many times. This sequence joins TRBV7-3 and TRBJ2-1; TRBD2 aligns across 9 bases. V was clipped by 6 bases and J by 4 bases; unmatched bases: 4. The germline V gene has CDR1 SGHTA and CDR2 FQGTGA. The CDR3 extends over 14 amino acids. For the CDR3, the DNA is TGTGCCAGCAGTCTGCTAGCGGGATACAATGAGCAGTTCTTC. Its translation is CASSLLAGYNEQFF.

V gene TRBV5-1 combines with J gene TRBJ2-3; TRBD1 aligns across 12 bases. CDR3 length: 16 amino acids. CDR1 and CDR2 from the germline V gene are SGHRS and YFSETQ. V gave up 4 bases and J gave up 6 bases; unmatched junction bases: 9. CDR3 region: CASSGPGQGARDTQYF. In DNA, the CDR3 is TGCGCCAGCAGCGGACCGGGACAGGGGGCGCGGGATACGCAGTATTTT. The whole variable domain, remainder taken from reference TRBV5-1 and TRBJ2-3, is KAGVTQTPRYLIKTRGQQVTLSCSPISGHRSVSWYQQTPGQGLQFLFEYFSETQRNKGNFPGRFSGRQFSNSRSEMNVSTLELGDSALYLCASSGPGQGARDTQYFGPGTRLTVL.

This clonotype was detected ten times or more. This chain uses TRBV25-1 with TRBJ1-2; a weak D match, TRBD1 (5 bases). The CDR3 spans 12 residues. Germline V gene lookup returns CDR1 MGHDK and CDR2 SYGVNS. The V and J ends lost 3 bases and 8 bases respectively, with 10 bases between them. The CDR3 spells CASSEGVVGYTF. In DNA form, the CDR3 reads TGTGCCAGCAGTGAGGGGGTAGTGGGCTACACCTTC.

The rearrangement uses TRBV7-2 and TRBJ2-1, with TRBD2 identical over 14 bases. The CDR3 spans 16 residues. Germline CDR1 SGHTA, CDR2 FQGNSA. With 6 bases clipped from V and 5 bases from J, the junction kept 6 bases outside the gene matches. The CDR3, as DNA: TGTGCCAGCAGGGTGGGGACTAGCGGGAGCCACAATGAGCAGTTCTTC. It codes for CASRVGTSGSHNEQFF.

This clonotype has just a few counts. J is TRBJ2-3 and V is TRBV12-3 or TRBV12-4; 10 nucleotides line up with TRBD2. This CDR3 is 20 amino acids long. The ends lost 6 bases at V and 8 bases at J; junction bases unmatched: 26. CDR3 in amino acids: CASRPTGQVLLAGGEGTQYF. The CDR3 DNA is TGTGCCAGCAGACCAACGGGACAGGTTCTCTTAGCGGGAGGCGAGGGTACGCAGTATTTT.

Only a few counts were recorded for this clonotype. In DNA, the CDR3 is TGTGCCAGCAGCGACCTTCAGGGGCTTGGCGAGCAGTACTTC. Its protein is CASSDLQGLGEQYF. The rearrangement uses TRBV2 and TRBJ2-7, with D possibly TRBD1 on 6 matching bases. V lost 6 bases to trimming and J lost 6 bases, with 18 bases between them. The CDR3 contains 14 residues. CDR1 and CDR2 (germline): SNHLY, FYNNEI. The full variable domain, with the rest looked up from reference TRBV2 and TRBJ2-7, is EPEVTQTPSHQVTQMGQEVILRCVPISNHLYFYWYRQILGQKVEFLVSFYNNEISEKSEIFDDQFSVERPDGSNFTLKIRSTKLEDSAMYFCASSDLQGLGEQYFGPGTRLTVT.

V is TRBV30 and J is TRBJ2-7; D is unclear. The V gene's germline CDR1 is GTSNPN and CDR2 SVGIG (reference sequence). V was cut by 2 bases and J by 3 bases, with 11 bases left in between. This CDR3 spans 13 amino acids. The CDR3 protein is CAWSPQPGYEQYF. The CDR3 region has the DNA TGTGCCTGGAGTCCCCAGCCGGGCTACGAGCAGTACTTC.

Written as DNA, the CDR3 is TGCAGCGTCCCTAAGACGGTCTCTGGGGCCAACGTCCTGACTTTC. Its translation is CSVPKTVSGANVLTF. The gene calls are TRBV29-1 and TRBJ2-6; D gene uncertain. The CDR3 totals 15 residues. Trimming pared 6 bases from V and 0 bases from J, leaving 12 bases between. From germline, CDR1 is SQVTM and CDR2 ANQGSEA.

The chain is built from TRBV27 and TRBJ2-3; no definite D call. CDR3 length equals 11 residues. V lost 5 bases and J 6 bases, leaving 6 bases between the germline ends. Germline assignment: CDR1 MNHEY and CDR2 SMNVEV (reference sequence). The CDR3 sequence is CASSRRDTQYF. CDR3 DNA: TGTGCCAGCAGTCGGCGGGATACGCAGTATTTT.

The genes are TRBV5-1 and TRBJ2-3; either TRBD1 or TRBD2 may fit D (5 bases each). The CDR3 covers 13 residues. V was pared by 4 bases and J by 6 bases, with 12 bases between. Germline loops: CDR1 SGHRS, CDR2 YFSETQ. CDR3 bases: TGCGCCAGCAGCGTCCGCAGGGAGGATACGCAGTATTTT. This encodes CASSVRREDTQYF.

The sample holds a few counts of this clonotype. The gene calls are TRBV5-1 and TRBJ2-7; 8 bases match TRBD2. The CDR3 runs to 14 residues. Germline loops: CDR1 SGHRS, CDR2 YFSETQ. Germline trimming cut 3 bases from V and 6 bases from J; bases unmatched to any gene: 8. The CDR3 reads CASSYGGVNVEQYF. The CDR3 region has the DNA TGCGCCAGCAGCTACGGGGGGGTCAACGTCGAGCAGTACTTC.

V and J are TRBV29-1 and TRBJ1-1; TRBD1 aligns across 9 bases. Trimming at V came to 7 bases and at J to 2 bases, leaving 5 bases not matched to a gene. Germline V gene sequence: CDR1 SQVTM, CDR2 ANQGSEA. CDR3 length equals 13 residues. The CDR3 region is CSAGDRANTEAFF. CDR3 bases: TGCAGCGCCGGGGACAGGGCAAACACTGAAGCTTTCTTT.

This clonotype showed up many times. The V gene is TRBV6-2 or TRBV6-3, the J gene TRBJ2-7; 7 bases match TRBD1. The V and J ends lost 0 bases and 4 bases, in that order; junction bases with no gene match: 6. The CDR3 is made up of 15 amino acids. Germline values: CDR1 MNHEY, CDR2 SVGEGT. As DNA, the CDR3 is TGTGCCAGCAGTTACTCCATGGGGACAGTGTACGAGCAGTACTTC. It codes for CASSYSMGTVYEQYF.

The chain carries TRBV24-1 and TRBJ1-1; maybe TRBD1 (6 bases). V gave up 5 bases and J gave up 6 bases, with 15 bases separating them. Germline CDR1 KGHDR, CDR2 SFDVKD. The CDR3 is 14 amino acids. Here the CDR3 reads CATSAQGPGAEAFF. Written as DNA, the CDR3 is TGTGCCACCAGTGCACAGGGCCCGGGCGCTGAAGCTTTCTTT.

This chain joins TRBV27 and TRBJ2-1; D is unresolved. Trimming removed 5 bases from V and 0 bases from J, with 8 bases in between. Germline V lookup: CDR1 MNHEY, CDR2 SMNVEV (reference sequence). This CDR3 spans 14 amino acids. CDR3 protein: CASSLTSSYNEQFF. The CDR3 DNA sequence: TGTGCCAGCAGTCTCACCAGCTCCTACAATGAGCAGTTCTTC.

CDR3 in amino acids: CSARRAEGSYEQYF. The CDR3 DNA reads as TGCAGTGCTAGACGGGCGGAGGGGTCCTACGAGCAGTACTTC. This chain joins TRBV20-1 and TRBJ2-7, with D possibly being TRBD2 (6 bases). CDR3 length equals 14 residues. V lost 2 bases, J lost 1 base, and 12 bases lay in between. Germline V gene lookup returns CDR1 DFQATT and CDR2 SNEGSKA (reference sequence).

V gene TRBV7-9 combines with J gene TRBJ2-1; 7 nucleotides agree with TRBD1. There are 14 residues in the CDR3. The J segment lost 4 bases and the V segment lost 5 bases, leaving 5 bases of the junction unmatched. CDR1 and CDR2 (germline): SEHNR, FQNEAQ (reference sequence). The CDR3 spells CASSLPQGYNEQFF. The CDR3 bases are TGTGCCAGCAGCCTTCCACAGGGGTACAATGAGCAGTTCTTC.